Listed below are T cell receptor beta chains from one sample, sequenced in a study of shared clonotypes between healthy human individuals. Measured with immunoSEQ multiplex PCR; TCRdb has only the in-frame clones, and not every one. The repertoire holds 2 million to 2.5 million clones, with more than 90% as singletons. Sequenced sample: naive CD4+ T cells sorted from blood. These receptors all stem from a man in his late teens or twenties in good health. CDR3s include the opening cysteine and the closing phenylalanine or tryptophan. The D gene is left open where the match is weak. Size is stated for part of the rows, as once, few or many counts, or as a class when the clone is expanded.

clone size,J gene,V gene,D gene,CDR3 DNA,CDR3 protein
once,TRBJ1-4,TRBV7-9,-,TGTGCCAGCACCCAGGGTTCGTTGGCTAATGAAAAACTGTTTTTT,CASTQGSLANEKLFF
-,TRBJ2-1,TRBV5-4,-,TGTGCCAGCAGCTTGGGAGTCGGCAATGAGCAGTTCTTC,CASSLGVGNEQFF
-,TRBJ2-1,TRBV11-3,-,TGTGCCAGCAGCTTAGCTGACAATGAGCAGTTCTTC,CASSLADNEQFF
-,TRBJ2-2,TRBV28,TRBD1,TGTGCCAGCAGTGCACGGGACAGATACACCGGGGAGCTGTTTTTT,CASSARDRYTGELFF
-,TRBJ2-7,TRBV28,-,TGTGCCAGCAGGGGGGTTTGGGTCGAGCAGTACTTC,CASRGVWVEQYF
-,TRBJ2-2,TRBV27,TRBD1,TGTGCCAGCAGTTTAAAAGGGACAGATTCCACCGGGGAGCTGTTTTTT,CASSLKGTDSTGELFF
-,TRBJ2-7,TRBV11-2,-,TGTGCCAGCAGCTGGGGGGCTAATCCCTACGAGCAGTACTTC,CASSWGANPYEQYF
-,TRBJ2-2,TRBV4-3,TRBD2,TGCGCCAGCAGCCAAGAGGGCGGCCTAGCGGGGAACACCGGGGAGCTGTTTTTT,CASSQEGGLAGNTGELFF
-,TRBJ2-1,TRBV30,TRBD1,TGTGCCTGGAGTGTCTGGACAGGGGTTATGAGAAACTCCTACAATGAGCAGTTCTTC,CAWSVWTGVMRNSYNEQFF
-,TRBJ1-3,TRBV7-2,TRBD1,TGTGCCAGCAGCTTGGGACAGGGGTCCCTCTCTGGAAACACCATATATTTT,CASSLGQGSLSGNTIYF
-,TRBJ1-4,TRBV5-1,-,TGCGCCAGCAGGACAGCGACTAATGAAAAACTGTTTTTT,CASRTATNEKLFF
-,TRBJ2-3,TRBV5-4,TRBD1,TGTGCCAGCAGCTTGGACAGGGGTGCAGATACGCAGTATTTT,CASSLDRGADTQYF
-,TRBJ1-5,TRBV29-1,TRBD1,TGCAGCGTAGAGACAGGGGAGGGCAATCAGCCCCAGCATTTT,CSVETGEGNQPQHF
-,TRBJ1-1,TRBV11-3,-,TGTGCCAGCAGCGCCCAGGGTCAGGCTTTCTTT,CASSAQGQAFF
-,TRBJ2-1,TRBV6-6,TRBD1,TGTGCCAGCAACGCGGACAGGGTAGGGAATGAGCAGTTCTTC,CASNADRVGNEQFF
-,TRBJ2-3,TRBV5-4,-,TGTGCCAGCAGATTCACTCAGGAATCTAGCACAGATACGCAGTATTTT,CASRFTQESSTDTQYF
-,TRBJ1-2,TRBV18,-,TGTGCCAGCTCACCAGCCGGGACCCAGGGCTATGGCTACACCTTC,CASSPAGTQGYGYTF
-,TRBJ2-3,TRBV11-3,-,TGTGCCAGCAGCTTACAGGGTATGGATACGCAGTATTTT,CASSLQGMDTQYF
once,TRBJ1-1,TRBV4-1,-,TGCGCCAGCAGCCAAGATTGGGCGGCAGCTTTCTTT,CASSQDWAAAFF
-,TRBJ1-4,TRBV11-2,TRBD1,TGTGCCAGCAGCTTATGGGACAGGGGGGTCAATGAAAAACTGTTTTTT,CASSLWDRGVNEKLFF
once,TRBJ1-1,TRBV28,-,TGTGCCAGCAGCTCTATTGGCAGGGCGCCTGAAGCTTTCTTT,CASSSIGRAPEAFF
-,TRBJ1-1,TRBV29-1,-,TGCAGCGTTGCCCTAGAAGCGGGAGCTGAAGCTTTCTTT,CSVALEAGAEAFF
-,TRBJ1-3,TRBV5-6,-,TGTGCCAGCAGCCTAGGGGGTTCTGGAAACACCATATATTTT,CASSLGGSGNTIYF
-,TRBJ2-1,TRBV7-8,TRBD2,TGTGCCAGCAGCTCGTTGGCGGGAGGCCTACAGTTCTTC,CASSSLAGGLQFF
-,TRBJ2-5,TRBV5-1,TRBD2,TGCGCCAGCAGCTCCGGACTAGCGGGAGTGATGGAGACCCAGTACTTC,CASSSGLAGVMETQYF
-,TRBJ2-1,TRBV11-2,-,TGTGCCAGCAGCTTAGGATTTGCGGGAACCTCCTACAATGAGCAGTTCTTC,CASSLGFAGTSYNEQFF
-,TRBJ2-7,TRBV18,-,TGTGCCAGCTCAAGTGACAGATCTTCCTACGAGCAGTACTTC,CASSSDRSSYEQYF
-,TRBJ2-1,TRBV10-3,-,TGTGCCATCAGTGACAATCGGGGCCTCATCAATGAGCAGTTCTTC,CAISDNRGLINEQFF
-,TRBJ2-7,TRBV5-4,TRBD2,TGTGCCAGCAGTCCTAGCGGGGCGAGCTCCTACGAGCAGTACTTC,CASSPSGASSYEQYF
-,TRBJ1-5,TRBV6-1,-,TGTGCCAGCAGTGAGGGGCGGGGGCATCAGCCCCAGCATTTT,CASSEGRGHQPQHF
-,TRBJ1-1,TRBV28,TRBD1,TGTGCCAGCAGTTACCAGGGGGGCCGGGCTGAAGCTTTCTTT,CASSYQGGRAEAFF
-,TRBJ1-4,TRBV6-6,TRBD1,TGTGCCAGCAGCCCTCAGGGGGCGACTGATGAAAAACTGTTTTTT,CASSPQGATDEKLFF
-,TRBJ2-3,TRBV30,TRBD1,TGTGCCTGGAGTGCAGGGGGCCGGTGGGGAGATACGCAGTATTTT,CAWSAGGRWGDTQYF
-,TRBJ1-4,TRBV21-1,-,TGTGCCAGCAGCAAAAGGATAGGCTTCGGGGAAAAACTGTTTTTT,CASSKRIGFGEKLFF
once,TRBJ1-5,TRBV18,-,TGTGCCAGCTCACGTGGGGCCCCTAGCAATCAGCCCCAGCATTTT,CASSRGAPSNQPQHF
-,TRBJ1-1,TRBV5-6,-,TGTGCCAGCAGGTTCCTAACAACAGGGTCTGGTGAAGCTTTCTTT,CASRFLTTGSGEAFF
-,TRBJ2-5,TRBV10-3,-,TGTGCCATCAGTGAGTCGCCTAGTCCAGAGACCCAGTACTTC,CAISESPSPETQYF
-,TRBJ1-2,TRBV7-2,TRBD1,TGTGCCAGCAGCTTAGATCTCCTTGCCGGGACAGGTAGATATGGCTACACCTTC,CASSLDLLAGTGRYGYTF
-,TRBJ2-7,TRBV6-5,-,TGTGCCAGCAGTTACCCCGGGGTCTACGAGCAGTACTTC,CASSYPGVYEQYF